This T cell receptor beta chain was captured in a study of tissue T cells after allogeneic stem cell transplantation. General observations from the study: Anatomically similar tissues had similar TCR repertoires within each patient.

Clones were read by immunoSEQ multiplex PCR, and TCRdb kept only the in-frame ones, dropping some. The profile shows roughly 6,600 clones, around half of them singletons. In its sample, this clone was seen a few times. The target antigen is unknown. Mouse gene names and germline throughout. The CDR3 end falls 1 residue outside the read, so it is completed with the germline J gene. V gave up 4 bases and J gave up 3 bases, with 7 bases separating them. The germline V gene has CDR1 KGHPV and CDR2 FQNQEV (reference sequence). This CDR3 has 12 residues. Described time point: mouse harvest day 7 after allogeneic transplant. Tail vein injection delivered 10^7 T-cell-depleted bone marrow cells and 10^6 splenic CD5+ T cells.

This clonotype originated in a female BALB/c mouse given C57BL/6 T cells with graft-versus-host disease after an allogeneic hematopoietic cell transplant. Sequenced input: lymph node tissue. The rearrangement links TRBV26 to TRBJ2-7; D call uncertain. The CDR3 region is CASSRGSYEQYF. CDR3 DNA, as far as it was read: TGTGCCAGCAGTCGAGGCAGCTATGAACAGTAC.